This T cell receptor (beta chain) was observed in a study of blood T cell repertoires in COVID-19. Per the original methods: Amplifying reference gene primers gave estimates of nucleated cell counts. The protocol was immunoSEQ multiplex PCR, while the TCRdb copy is restricted to in-frame clones and leaves out a portion. V, J and clone size reflect that table, while D and trimming were determined from the DNA. This sample has 200,000 to 250,000 clones, with over 80% found just once. Participants spanned ages about 18 to 100 years and resided in over 20 US areas. Looked up from germline, CDR1 is ENHRY and CDR2 is SYGVKD. V was pared by 3 bases and J by 3 bases, with 15 bases of the junction left unmatched. CDR3 length: 20 amino acids.

The rearrangement links TRBV10-3 to TRBJ2-3, with 13 positions matching TRBD2. The sample comprised PBMCs or T cells enriched from blood (not recorded which). The sequence came from a woman aged 25 to 39 who had been exposed to COVID-19. CDR3 DNA: TGTGCCATCAGTGACGGCAGCGGACTAGCGGGAGCGGGTGAGACAGATACGCAGTATTTT. Encoded protein: CAISDGSGLAGAGETDTQYF.